The entry below gives a single T cell receptor beta chain sequence along with its context. Antigen specificity is unknown. The data belong to a study of shared clonotypes between healthy human individuals. Study-wide results and caveats: For naive CD4 cells, around 5% of clonotypes were shared across a few donors.

Data came from immunoSEQ multiplex PCR; TCRdb stores just in-frame clones and leaves some out. The sample lists about 2.1 million clones, about 92% seen once, with under 2% in the top ten. CD8 cells regarded as naive lacked CD45RO, were positively chosen for CCR7, and omitted terminally differentiated effector memory CD45RA+ cells. Donors were Caucasian adults residing in Nashville, Tennessee, USA. V was cut by 5 bases and J by 3 bases, with 20 bases left in between. Per the germline V gene, CDR1 is MDHEN and CDR2 is SYDVKM. This CDR3 contains 16 residues. The V and J genes are TRBV28 and TRBJ2-7, with D possibly being TRBD1 (6 bases). The sample was naive CD8+ T cells from PBMCs. The clonotype originates from a man aged 18 to 30 in good health. Some clones in this sample may be carry-over from other donors' samples. The CDR3 loop reads CASSPYGGRPDYEQYF. As DNA, the CDR3 is TGTGCCAGCAGTCCATATGGGGGCAGACCGGACTACGAGCAGTACTTC.